The T cell receptor beta chain described here comes from a study of blood T cell repertoires in COVID-19. The CDR3 has 13 residues. Germline V gene data show CDR1 as GTSNPN and CDR2 as SVGIG (reference sequence). The ends were cut back, 2 bases at V and 6 bases at J, with 13 bases in the middle. Here immunoSEQ multiplex PCR was the method, and the copy in TCRdb shows in-frame clones only, minus some. The sample includes more than 200,000 clones, more than 70% of them seen just once. This TCR derives from a middle-aged woman who had recovered from COVID-19. V and J are TRBV30 and TRBJ1-2, with D unresolved. Material for sequencing was peripheral blood. In nucleotides, the CDR3 is TGTGCCTGGAGTCGAGGGCACGGGGATGGCTACACCTTC. Residues: CAWSRGHGDGYTF.